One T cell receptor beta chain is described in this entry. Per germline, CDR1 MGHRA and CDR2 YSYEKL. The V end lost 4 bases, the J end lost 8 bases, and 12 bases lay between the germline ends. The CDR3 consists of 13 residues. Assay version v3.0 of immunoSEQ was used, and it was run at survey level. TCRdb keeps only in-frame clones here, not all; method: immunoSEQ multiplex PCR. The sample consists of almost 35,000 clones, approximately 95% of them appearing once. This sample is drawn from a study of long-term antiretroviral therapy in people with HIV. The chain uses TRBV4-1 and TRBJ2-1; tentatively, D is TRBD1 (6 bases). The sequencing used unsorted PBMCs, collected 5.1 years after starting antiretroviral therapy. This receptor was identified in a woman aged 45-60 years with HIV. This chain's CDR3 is CASSRRQDHEQFF. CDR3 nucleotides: TGCGCCAGCAGCCGCCGACAGGACCATGAGCAGTTCTTC.